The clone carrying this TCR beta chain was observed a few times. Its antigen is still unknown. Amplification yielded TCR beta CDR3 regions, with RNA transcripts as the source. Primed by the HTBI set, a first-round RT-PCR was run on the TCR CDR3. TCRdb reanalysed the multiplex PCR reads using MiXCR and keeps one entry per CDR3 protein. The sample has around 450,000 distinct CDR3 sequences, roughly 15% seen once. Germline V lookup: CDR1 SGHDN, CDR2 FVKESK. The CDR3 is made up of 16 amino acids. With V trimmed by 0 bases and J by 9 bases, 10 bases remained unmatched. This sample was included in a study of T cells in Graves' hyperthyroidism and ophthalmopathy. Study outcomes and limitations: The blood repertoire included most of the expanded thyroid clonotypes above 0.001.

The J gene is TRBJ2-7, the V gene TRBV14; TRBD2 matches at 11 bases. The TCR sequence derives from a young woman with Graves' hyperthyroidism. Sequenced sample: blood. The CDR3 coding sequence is TGTGCCAGCAGCCAAGATCTCATAGCGGGAGGGTCACGGCAGTACTTC. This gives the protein CASSQDLIAGGSRQYF.